The 12 T cell receptor beta chains reported below all come from one sample, sequenced in a study of blood T cell repertoires in COVID-19. Repertoires were generated with immunoSEQ multiplex PCR, while TCRdb's copy carries only in-frame clones and drops some. Among approximately 200,000 clones, roughly 86% were seen once, and the ten largest hold 2.9%. Sample: peripheral blood. Every receptor here comes from a woman aged 25-40 years with active or convalescent COVID-19.

This clone occurred once. The V gene is TRBV5-1, the J gene TRBJ2-1, with 8 bases fitting TRBD1. V lost 3 bases to trimming and J lost 3 bases; unmatched junction nucleotides: 5. The CDR3 is made up of 15 amino acids. Looked up from germline, CDR1 is SGHRS and CDR2 is YFSETQ. The CDR3 sequence is CASSSRQGSYNEQFF. The CDR3 region has the DNA TGCGCCAGCAGCTCCCGACAGGGGAGCTACAATGAGCAGTTCTTC.

CDR3 in DNA: TGTGCCAGCACAATAGGGGGAGTTTCCTACGAGCAGTACTTC. Its translation is CASTIGGVSYEQYF. The chain employs TRBV6-5 and TRBJ2-7, with D perhaps matching TRBD1 (6 bases). Germline values: CDR1 MNHEY, CDR2 SVGAGI. The length of the CDR3 is 14 residues. The V gene lost 7 bases and the J gene lost 1 base, with 14 bases spanning the gap.

The V call is TRBV7-9, the J call TRBJ2-3; D possibly corresponds to TRBD1 (7 bases). Germline assignment: CDR1 SEHNR and CDR2 FQNEAQ (reference sequence). The CDR3 has 13 amino acids. Trimming took off 5 bases at V and 5 bases at J, with 11 bases between the two ends. The CDR3 region has the DNA TGTGCCAGCAGCGCAGGGGGAGGAGATACGCAGTATTTT. Translated, it gives CASSAGGGDTQYF.

This clone occurred a few times. The rearrangement links TRBV9 to TRBJ1-2; D possibly corresponds to TRBD1 (6 bases). Looked up from germline, CDR1 is SGDLS and CDR2 is YYNGEE. The CDR3 sequence is 12 residues long. Trimming pared 2 bases from V and 11 bases from J, leaving 13 bases between. CDR3 loop: CASSVTGMRYTF. Written as DNA, the CDR3 is TGTGCCAGCAGCGTTACAGGGATGCGGTACACCTTC.

The chain employs TRBV28 and TRBJ1-1; 7 positions agree with TRBD1. The CDR3 covers 12 residues. The V and J ends lost 3 bases and 10 bases, in that order; junction bases with no gene match: 5. Germline V lookup: CDR1 MDHEN, CDR2 SYDVKM. CDR3 in DNA: TGTGCCAGCAGTTTTAGGGGGCGAGGAGCTTTCTTT. It encodes CASSFRGRGAFF.

The rearrangement joins TRBV4-1 to TRBJ2-7, with D tentatively TRBD2 (5 bases). The CDR3 is made up of 15 amino acids. The germline V gene has CDR1 MGHRA and CDR2 YSYEKL. V was cut by 0 bases and J by 4 bases, with 13 bases left in between. This CDR3 reads CASSQEFRGEYEQYF. The DNA of the CDR3 is TGCGCCAGCAGCCAAGAGTTCCGGGGAGAGTACGAGCAGTACTTC.

V and J are TRBV5-6 and TRBJ1-2; D is possibly TRBD1 (6 bases). The V gene's germline CDR1 is SGHDT and CDR2 YYEEEE. The ends were cut back, 4 bases at V and 2 bases at J, with 12 bases in the middle. The CDR3 consists of 14 residues. CDR3 in DNA: TGTGCCAGCAGCCCGGACAGTTTAAACTATGGCTACACCTTC. Translated: CASSPDSLNYGYTF.

The rearrangement joins TRBV6-6 to TRBJ2-1; D may be TRBD2 (6 bases). This CDR3 has 14 residues. Germline V gene data show CDR1 as MNHNY and CDR2 as SVGAGI (reference sequence). Deletions cut 4 bases from V and 1 base from J, with 8 bases between. CDR3 sequence: CASSLGGSYNEQFF. The CDR3 DNA is TGTGCCAGCAGTTTGGGGGGTTCCTACAATGAGCAGTTCTTC.

The rearrangement joins TRBV9 to TRBJ1-2, with 7 bases identical to TRBD1. The CDR3 has 12 amino acids. CDR1 is SGDLS, CDR2 YYNGEE, per germline. After removal of 7 bases from V and 5 bases from J, the junction contained 5 bases not matched to a gene. As DNA, the CDR3 is TGTGCCAGCGCCGACAGGGTGTATGGCTACACCTTC. Amino acids: CASADRVYGYTF.

The V and J genes are TRBV2 and TRBJ1-2; unclear D gene. V lost 6 bases to trimming and J lost 2 bases, with 10 bases between them. This CDR3 has 13 residues. Germline values: CDR1 SNHLY, CDR2 FYNNEI. In DNA, the CDR3 is TGTGCCAGCAGGGGCCGGGGAAACTATGGCTACACCTTC. Amino acids: CASRGRGNYGYTF.

The chain joins TRBV7-9 to TRBJ1-3; 8 bases are a match to TRBD1. CDR1 SEHNR and CDR2 FQNEAQ come from the germline V gene (reference sequence). Germline trimming cut 2 bases from V and 3 bases from J; bases unmatched to any gene: 9. This CDR3 has 17 residues. CDR3 amino acids: CASSLTITGGIGNTIYF. CDR3 DNA sequence: TGTGCCAGCAGCTTAACTATTACAGGGGGTATTGGAAACACCATATATTTT.

The chain carries TRBV3-1 (or the pseudogene TRBV3-2) and TRBJ1-1, with TRBD1 as a possible D gene (6 bases). The V end lost 1 base, the J end lost 6 bases, and 12 bases lay between the germline ends. The germline gives CDR1 LGHDT, CDR2 YNNKEL (reference sequence). This CDR3 has 14 amino acids. CDR3 sequence (DNA): TGTGCCAGCAGCCAAGGTTTGACAGGCTCTGAAGCTTTCTTT. This sequence encodes CASSQGLTGSEAFF.